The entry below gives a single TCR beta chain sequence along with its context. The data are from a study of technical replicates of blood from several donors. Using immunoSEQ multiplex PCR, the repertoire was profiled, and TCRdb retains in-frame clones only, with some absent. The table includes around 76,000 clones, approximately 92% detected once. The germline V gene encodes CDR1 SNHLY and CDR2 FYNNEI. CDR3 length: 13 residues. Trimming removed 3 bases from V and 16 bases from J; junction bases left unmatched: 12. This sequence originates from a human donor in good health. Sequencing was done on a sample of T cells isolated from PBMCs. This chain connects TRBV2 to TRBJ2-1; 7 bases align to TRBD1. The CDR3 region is CASSDRDSFREFF. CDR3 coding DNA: TGTGCCAGCAGTGATCGGGACAGTTTCAGGGAATTCTTC.